The 8 T cell receptor beta chains in this list originate from one sample, sequenced in a study of cytomegalovirus exposure and HLA in healthy donors. PCR amplification relied on 60 Vbeta primers (plus 13 Jbeta primers). TCRdb keeps only in-frame clones here, not all; method: immunoSEQ multiplex PCR. The sample contains about 89,000 clones, 63% of which appear only once. Source material: PBMCs. Source of these receptors: a woman younger than 45 in good health and CMV-seronegative.

The chain carries TRBV12-5 and TRBJ1-2; no firm D call. V lost 6 bases to trimming and J lost 6 bases, with 11 bases between them. There are 12 residues in the CDR3. Germline-derived CDR1 and CDR2 are LGHNT and FRNRAP. The DNA for the CDR3 is TGTGCTAGTGGCCCCCACGGGGATGGCTACACCTTC. Encoded protein: CASGPHGDGYTF.

As DNA, the CDR3 is TGTGCCAGCAGCGTCAGGAGCGGGGGATACAATGAGCAGTTCTTC. Translation: CASSVRSGGYNEQFF. The chain carries TRBV9 and TRBJ2-1; the match to TRBD2 covers 8 bases. V shed 2 bases and J 4 bases; nucleotides not matched to a gene: 5. The CDR3 covers 15 residues. Germline-derived CDR1 and CDR2 are SGDLS and YYNGEE. Complete variable domain (other parts from reference TRBV9 and TRBJ2-1): DSGVTQTPKHLITATGQRVTLRCSPRSGDLSVYWYQQSLDQGLQFLIQYYNGEERAKGNILERFSAQQFPDLHSELNLSSLELGDSALYFCASSVRSGGYNEQFFGPGTRLTVL.

This clone appeared a few times. This rearrangement joins TRBV18 to TRBJ2-1; TRBD2 agrees at 11 bases. This CDR3 comprises 16 residues. Losses at the gene ends were 6 bases for V and 7 bases for J; bases not matched to a gene: 11. The germline V gene encodes CDR1 KGHSH and CDR2 LQKENI. CDR3 protein: CASSLGLAGGRNEQFF. CDR3 in DNA: TGTGCCAGCTCTCTGGGGCTAGCGGGAGGAAGGAATGAGCAGTTCTTC.

The J gene is TRBJ2-1, the V gene TRBV6-1; maybe TRBD1 (6 bases). In germline, CDR1 is MNHNS, CDR2 SASEGT. This CDR3 has 15 residues. Between the trimmed V and J ends, which lost 7 bases and 9 bases, there was a span of 22 bases. DNA of the CDR3: TGTGCCAGCACCAAGCCGGGACAACAAAGGAGTGAGCAGTTCTTC. Protein: CASTKPGQQRSEQFF.

This chain connects TRBV6-4 to TRBJ1-1; D might be TRBD1 (5 bases). V shed 3 bases and J shed 9 bases, with 14 bases lying between them. Germline V gives CDR1 MRHNA, CDR2 SNTAGT. The CDR3 is made up of 13 amino acids. The CDR3, as DNA: TGTGCCAGCAGTGAGGGGGAGGATACTAAAGCTTTCTTT. Translating gives CASSEGEDTKAFF.

The J gene is TRBJ2-1, the V gene TRBV6-5; the D gene is possibly TRBD1 (6 bases). V gave up 6 bases and J gave up 5 bases, with 17 bases separating them. The CDR3 is 15 amino acids. Germline CDR1 and CDR2: MNHEY and SVGAGI. The CDR3 sequence: CASRQTGTRDNEQFF. The CDR3 nucleotides read TGTGCCAGCAGACAGACCGGGACAAGGGACAATGAGCAGTTCTTC.

Only a few counts were recorded for this clone. CDR3 DNA sequence: TGTGCCAGCAGCTTAACTCTAGCGGCCAGGACCCCCGGGGAGCTGTTTTTT. Amino acids: CASSLTLAARTPGELFF. The rearrangement links TRBV5-8 to TRBJ2-2, with 7 positions matching TRBD2. The CDR3 extends over 17 amino acids. The germline V gene encodes CDR1 SGHTS and CDR2 YDEGEE. The V segment lost 2 bases and the J segment 6 bases; nucleotides outside the gene matches: 13.

V gene TRBV5-1 combines with J gene TRBJ2-1, with D maybe TRBD2 (6 bases). The CDR3 totals 15 residues. V lost 4 bases and J lost 7, with 18 bases in between. Germline CDR1 is SGHRS and CDR2 is YFSETQ. The DNA of the CDR3 is TGCGCCAGCAGCGATGGTGGGGGGTCCAGTAATGAGCAGTTCTTC. Translated, it gives CASSDGGGSSNEQFF. The variable domain in full, completed from reference TRBV5-1 and TRBJ2-1, reads KAGVTQTPRYLIKTRGQQVTLSCSPISGHRSVSWYQQTPGQGLQFLFEYFSETQRNKGNFPGRFSGRQFSNSRSEMNVSTLELGDSALYLCASSDGGGSSNEQFFGPGTRLTVL.